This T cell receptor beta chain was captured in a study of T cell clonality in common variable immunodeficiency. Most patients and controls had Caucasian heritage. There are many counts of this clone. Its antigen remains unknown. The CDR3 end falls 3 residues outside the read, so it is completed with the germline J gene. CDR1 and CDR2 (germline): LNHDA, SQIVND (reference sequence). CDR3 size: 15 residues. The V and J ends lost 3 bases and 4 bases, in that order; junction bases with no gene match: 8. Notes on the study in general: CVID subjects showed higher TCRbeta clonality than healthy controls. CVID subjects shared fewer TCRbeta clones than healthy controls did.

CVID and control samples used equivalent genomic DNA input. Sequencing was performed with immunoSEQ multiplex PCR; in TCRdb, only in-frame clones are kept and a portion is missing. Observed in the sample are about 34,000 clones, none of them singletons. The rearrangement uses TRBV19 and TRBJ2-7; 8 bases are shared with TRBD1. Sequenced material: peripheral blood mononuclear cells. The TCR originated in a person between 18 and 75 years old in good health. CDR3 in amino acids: CASSMLTGAAYEQYF. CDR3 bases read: TGTGCCAGTAGTATGTTGACAGGGGCGGCGTACGAG. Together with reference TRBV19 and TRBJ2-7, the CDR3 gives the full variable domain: DGGITQSPKYLFRKEGQNVTLSCEQNLNHDAMYWYRQDPGQGLRLIYYSQIVNDFQKGDIAEGYSVSREKKESFPLTVTSAQKNPTAFYLCASSMLTGAAYEQYFGPGTRLTVT.